Presented here are 5 T cell receptor beta chains from one specimen sequenced in a study of response to subunit inactivated influenza vaccine. TCRdb re-called the RT-PCR reads through MiXCR, storing one row per CDR3 protein. The table lists a few hundred thousand distinct CDR3 sequences, approximately 7.2% of them singletons, with 10% to 15% in the top ten. The material was PBMCs from blood, obtained around 2 years after vaccination. These receptors came from a man in his fifties or sixties who received an inactivated influenza vaccine.

This clonotype has a handful of counts. CDR3 nucleotide sequence: TGCAGCGACATGAGAGCGTTTGGAGAGACCCAGTACTTC. This translates into CSDMRAFGETQYF. The rearrangement uses TRBV29-1 and TRBJ2-5; no firm D call. The germline gives CDR1 SQVTM, CDR2 ANQGSEA. Deletions cut 7 bases from V and 4 bases from J, with 16 bases between. CDR3 length equals 13 residues.

This clonotype was seen only a few times. The rearrangement links TRBV7-2 to TRBJ2-1; maybe TRBD1 (6 bases). V was trimmed by 5 bases and J by 0 bases, leaving 11 bases between them. The CDR3 is made up of 15 amino acids. Germline V gene lookup returns CDR1 SGHTA and CDR2 FQGNSA. The CDR3 DNA sequence: TGTGCCAGCAGCAATGGACAGAGCTCCTACAATGAGCAGTTCTTC. This encodes CASSNGQSSYNEQFF.

A few counts support this clonotype. The gene calls are TRBV5-1 and TRBJ2-2, with a weak D call TRBD1 (5 bases). The CDR3 is 16 amino acids. Germline CDR1 SGHRS, CDR2 YFSETQ. Deletions cut 1 base from V and 3 bases from J, with 13 bases between. The chain's CDR3 is CASSLLWGRDTGELFF. DNA for the CDR3: TGCGCCAGCAGCTTGCTGTGGGGCCGGGACACCGGGGAGCTGTTTTTT.

This clonotype has a count of ten or more. The genes are TRBV7-8 and TRBJ2-5, with 7 positions matching TRBD2. The junction had 7 bases not matched to a gene; V was cut back by 3 bases and J by 3 bases. Germline V gene lookup returns CDR1 SGHVS and CDR2 FQNEAQ. The CDR3 loop spans 15 amino acids. The CDR3: CASSLGMGREETQYF. CDR3 coding DNA: TGTGCCAGCAGCTTGGGAATGGGGAGGGAAGAGACCCAGTACTTC.

In this sample, this clonotype turned up a few times. This chain joins TRBV21-1 and TRBJ1-1; the D call TRBD1 from the table was never checked on the DNA. TRBV21-1 is tagged as a pseudogene. The CDR3 loop spans 19 amino acids. CDR3 loop: CASSLHGGGQEFMNTEAFF. CDR3 nucleotide sequence: TGTGCCAGCAGCCTACATGGGGGCGGACAGGAGTTCATGAACACTGAAGCTTTCTTT.